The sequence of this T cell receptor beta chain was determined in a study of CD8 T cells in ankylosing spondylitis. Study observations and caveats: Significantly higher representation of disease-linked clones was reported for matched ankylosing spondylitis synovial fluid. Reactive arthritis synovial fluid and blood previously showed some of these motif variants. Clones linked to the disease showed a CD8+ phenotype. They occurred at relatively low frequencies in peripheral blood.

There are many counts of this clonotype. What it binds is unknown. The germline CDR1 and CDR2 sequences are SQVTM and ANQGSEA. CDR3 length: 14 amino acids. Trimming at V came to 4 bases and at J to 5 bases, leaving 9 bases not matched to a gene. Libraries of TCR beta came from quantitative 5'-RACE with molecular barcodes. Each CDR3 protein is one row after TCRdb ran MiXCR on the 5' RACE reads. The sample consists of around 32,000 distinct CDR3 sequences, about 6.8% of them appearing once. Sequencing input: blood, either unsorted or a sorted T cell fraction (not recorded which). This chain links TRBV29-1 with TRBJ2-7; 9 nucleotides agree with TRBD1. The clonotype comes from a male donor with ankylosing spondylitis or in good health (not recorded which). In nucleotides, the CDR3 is TGCAGCGTTGGACCCGGGACAGGGTCTCACGAGCAGTACTTC. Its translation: CSVGPGTGSHEQYF.